The present entry profiles one T cell receptor (beta chain) with its context. The record originates from a study of shared clonotypes between healthy human individuals. The overall study: Contributing individuals were a couple of females and a few males aged 18 to 49.

Each of the donors was a healthy adult who was HIV-negative and had not had a recent acute infection or vaccination. Naive CD4+ cells were CD45RA-selected; the remaining cells were memory. Deletions cut 4 bases from V and 0 bases from J, with 13 bases between. The CDR3 is 15 amino acids. Germline V gene sequence: CDR1 SGHNT, CDR2 YYREEE (reference sequence). About 30,000 T cell genomes, or 200 ng DNA, went into the sorted-subset replicate PCRs. Using immunoSEQ multiplex PCR, the repertoire was profiled, and TCRdb retains in-frame clones only, with some absent. The table shows under 2.5 million clones, with just under 95% occurring only once.

Sequenced material: naive CD4+ T cells from PBMCs. Subset noted: CD45RA+ positively selected. This chain links TRBV5-4 with TRBJ1-1; TRBD1 is a possible D gene (6 bases). The sequence came from a man aged 18-30 years in good health. Some clones in this sample may be carry-over from other donors' samples. The CDR3 DNA reads TGTGCCAGCAGCGCGCGGGACATCTTGAACACTGAAGCTTTCTTT. Its protein product is CASSARDILNTEAFF.